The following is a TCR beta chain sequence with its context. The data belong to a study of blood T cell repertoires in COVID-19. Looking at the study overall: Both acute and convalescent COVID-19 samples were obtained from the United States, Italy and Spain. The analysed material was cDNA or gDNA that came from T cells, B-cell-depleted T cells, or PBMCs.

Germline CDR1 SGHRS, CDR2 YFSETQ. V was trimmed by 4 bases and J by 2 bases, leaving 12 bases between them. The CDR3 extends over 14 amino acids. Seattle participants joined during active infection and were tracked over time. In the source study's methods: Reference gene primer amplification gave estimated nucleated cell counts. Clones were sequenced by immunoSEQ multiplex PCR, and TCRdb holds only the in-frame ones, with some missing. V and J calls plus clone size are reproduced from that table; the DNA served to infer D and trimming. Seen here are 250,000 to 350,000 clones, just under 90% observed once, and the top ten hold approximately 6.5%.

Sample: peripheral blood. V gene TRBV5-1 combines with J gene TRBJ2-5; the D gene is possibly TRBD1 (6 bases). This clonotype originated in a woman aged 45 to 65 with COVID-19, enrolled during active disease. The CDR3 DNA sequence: TGCGCCAGCAGCAAAGGGGGTCCTCAAGAGACCCAGTACTTC. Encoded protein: CASSKGGPQETQYF.